Listed below are T cell receptor beta chains from one sample, sequenced in a study of cytomegalovirus exposure and HLA in healthy donors. Produced via immunoSEQ multiplex PCR; TCRdb's table is partial and in-frame only. The repertoire holds some 200,000 clones, 84% seen once, with about an eighth in the top ten. The specimen sequenced was PBMCs. Receptors originate from a young woman in good health and CMV-seropositive. CDR3s include the opening cysteine and the closing phenylalanine or tryptophan.

V gene: TRBV5-1
CDR3 protein: CASSLQGSSTFF

V gene: TRBV7-6
CDR3 protein: CASSGQSYEQYF

V gene: TRBV19
CDR3 protein: CASSIGSGGNEKLFF

V gene: TRBV9
CDR3 protein: CASSVAASSTDTQYF

V gene: TRBV7-9
CDR3 protein: CASSHPTGDPYGYTF

V gene: TRBV18
CDR3 protein: CASSSSGQGADYGYTF

V gene: TRBV5-6
CDR3 protein: CASSYPYGTGAYEQYF

V gene: TRBV25-1
CDR3 protein: CASRQGSLGYTF

V gene: TRBV5-4
CDR3 protein: CASSFRGSHNEQFF

V gene: TRBV10-3
CDR3 protein: CAISEALASPSYNEQFF

V gene: TRBV19
CDR3 protein: CASSIRGQREKLFF

V gene: TRBV14
CDR3 protein: CASSQHYEQYF

V gene: TRBV2
CDR3 protein: CASSGVTGTSGEQYF

V gene: TRBV4-1
CDR3 protein: CASSQDPTAGGYTF

V gene: TRBV9
CDR3 protein: CASSVGVTSGRDEQYF

V gene: TRBV20-1
CDR3 protein: CSAGALGEQYF

V gene: TRBV7-9
CDR3 protein: CASSLFPGSADTQYF

V gene: TRBV7-2
CDR3 protein: CASSLEWRSGYNEQFF

V gene: TRBV4-2
CDR3 protein: CASSQDLRGRYEQYF

V gene: TRBV2
CDR3 protein: CAASPPNQPQHF

V gene: TRBV7-3
CDR3 protein: CASSSQGISSYNEQFF

V gene: TRBV28
CDR3 protein: CASSLTRASGGNEQFF

V gene: TRBV6-1
CDR3 protein: CASSEVGDSAQYF

V gene: TRBV6-5
CDR3 protein: CASSYSTAGGYTF

V gene: TRBV4-1
CDR3 protein: CASSQDLTGEQYF

V gene: TRBV29-1
CDR3 protein: CSVPRAGELFF

V gene: TRBV9
CDR3 protein: CASSVEGGQATYEQYF

V gene: TRBV6-1
CDR3 protein: CASRERYTEAFF

V gene: TRBV11-3
CDR3 protein: CASEGQDSNEQFF

V gene: TRBV7-8
CDR3 protein: CASSPVYEQFF

V gene: TRBV5-1
CDR3 protein: CASHPGDQNTEAFF

V gene: TRBV2
CDR3 protein: CASREGWGDEKLFF

V gene: TRBV4-1
CDR3 protein: CASSGPGQGYNEQFF

V gene: TRBV28
CDR3 protein: CASSFRGPTYEQYF

V gene: TRBV28
CDR3 protein: CASSLLSDAAGQQFF

V gene: TRBV6-5
CDR3 protein: CASSSTGYGNTIYF

V gene: TRBV7-9
CDR3 protein: CASSFPGWYEQYF

V gene: TRBV10-3
CDR3 protein: CAIGRTSEQYF

V gene: TRBV16
CDR3 protein: CASSQLATNYGYTF

V gene: TRBV27
CDR3 protein: CASSLSGPFNQPQHF

V gene: TRBV15
CDR3 protein: CATSPRTGHSGNTIYF

V gene: TRBV9
CDR3 protein: CASSAWVGGYQETQYF

V gene: TRBV15
CDR3 protein: CATSRESSHTDTQYF

V gene: TRBV12-5
CDR3 protein: CASGRNSGYRTEAFF

V gene: TRBV29-1
CDR3 protein: CSVEWAPNTEAFF

V gene: TRBV2
CDR3 protein: CASSDGVRYTEAFF

V gene: TRBV28
CDR3 protein: CASRTQGISYEQYF

V gene: TRBV6-5
CDR3 protein: CASSLQGAFNYGYTF

V gene: TRBV29-1
CDR3 protein: CSDTLAGDDTQYF

V gene: TRBV7-9
CDR3 protein: CASSRGTGVSNQPQHF

V gene: TRBV27
CDR3 protein: CASLSRWSLSALGSSYNEQFF

V gene: TRBV30
CDR3 protein: CAAGGRPASNTEAFF

V gene: TRBV6-5
CDR3 protein: CASSYSGEGLKAFF

V gene: TRBV6-5
CDR3 protein: CASSLSGVRGYTF

V gene: TRBV28
CDR3 protein: CASRLGGAYEQYF

V gene: TRBV30
CDR3 protein: CAWSVYRGTMNTEAFF

V gene: TRBV6-5
CDR3 protein: CASSYLTENTGELFF

V gene: TRBV12-5
CDR3 protein: CASGIAASTYEQYF